The source of this T cell receptor beta chain is a study of T-cell reconstitution after alpha-beta-depleted transplantation in children. Study outcomes and limitations: Approximately two months post-transplant, alpha-beta T cells reportedly originated from several hundred expanded graft clones.

The CDR3 loop spans 13 amino acids. CDR1 and CDR2 from the germline V gene are MNHEY and SVGEGT. Trimming pared 2 bases from V and 9 bases from J, leaving 14 bases between. Points on this clonotype: Its antigen is unidentified.

Preparation of the TCRbeta library involved a method that used unique molecular identifiers. Using its own MiXCR run on the PCR reads, TCRdb lists one record per CDR3 protein. The sample yields about 440,000 distinct CDR3 sequences, around 46% seen once. This sequence was found in a girl aged 2 to 9 with aplastic anemia, due to receive a stem cell transplant. V usage is TRBV6-2 or TRBV6-3 and J usage is TRBJ2-7; possible D gene TRBD1, 5 bases. Sequenced here: PBMCs, sampled before TCRalphabeta/CD19-depleted stem cell transplant. CDR3 DNA: TGTGCCAGCAGTTACGGGGCGCGTGATGGGCAGTACTTC. Translating gives CASSYGARDGQYF.